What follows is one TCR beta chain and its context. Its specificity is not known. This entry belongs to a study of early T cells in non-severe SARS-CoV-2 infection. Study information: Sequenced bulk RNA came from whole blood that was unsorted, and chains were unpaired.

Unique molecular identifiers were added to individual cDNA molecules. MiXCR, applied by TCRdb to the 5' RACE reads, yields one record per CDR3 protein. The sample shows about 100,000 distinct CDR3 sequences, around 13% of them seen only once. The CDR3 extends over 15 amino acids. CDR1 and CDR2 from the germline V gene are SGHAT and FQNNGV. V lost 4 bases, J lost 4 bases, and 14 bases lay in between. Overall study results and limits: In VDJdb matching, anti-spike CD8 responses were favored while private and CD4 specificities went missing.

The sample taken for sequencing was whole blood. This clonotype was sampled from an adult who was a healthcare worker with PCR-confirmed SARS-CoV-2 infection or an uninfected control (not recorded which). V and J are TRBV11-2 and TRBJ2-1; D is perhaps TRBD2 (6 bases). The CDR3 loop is CASSSTGTPYNEQFF. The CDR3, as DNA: TGTGCCAGCAGCTCGACCGGGACTCCATACAATGAGCAGTTCTTC.